This T cell receptor (beta chain) is drawn from a study of cytomegalovirus exposure and HLA in healthy donors (dated by TCRdb to 2017 to 2019). Study-wide context: In an earlier analysis of several hundred of the donors, 276 Gb of sequence data and 90 million to 130 million unique TCR beta sequences from roughly 200 million T cells were reported. Approximately 310 gigabases of sequencing data and tens of millions of unique TCR sequences were included in an early release covering roughly 600 HLA-typed donors. Among the roughly 370 genotyped donors, approximately 81% belonged to the genetic ancestry cluster associated with self-reported Caucasian donors. The aim of the study was to test whether cataloging public T cell receptors could identify signatures of past pathogen exposure. The T cell repertoires of 670 or so subjects were profiled by immunosequencing and related to cytomegalovirus serostatus. In addition to the first cohort of around 670 subjects, a separate validation cohort of 100 to 150 different subjects was used. High-throughput TCR immunosequencing, statistical association of individual TCRs with disease status, and machine learning were combined to predict cytomegalovirus infection status. A later analysis re-examined previously published TCR beta repertoires from more than 550 donors and added high-resolution HLA genotyping to investigate patterns of TCR occurrence. Rather than using new phenotypic data, the later analysis identified candidate immune exposures from TCR beta sequences and from how often those sequences occurred across donors. An earlier analysis of nearly 600 of the donors applied high-throughput TCR beta sequencing to assess whether each TCR beta V gene segment acted as functional or pseudogenic. Donor age, sex, ethnicity and CMV serostatus were compiled together with the repertoire data. Genome-wide SNP genotypes for about three fifths of the roughly 670 donors were used in a later genetic analysis, which treated that subset as a discovery cohort. Every discovery cohort repertoire had been produced on one sequencing platform. Class I and class II HLA loci were covered by the typing at four-digit resolution. The number of typed donors differed by locus: 629-630 for A, B, C, DRB1 and DQB1; 500 to 550 for DQA1; around 610 for DPA1; and 450 to 480 for DPB1. Because of strong linkage in the cohort, roughly five DR-DQ haplotypes were treated as single units for association and clustering. Among around 400 genotyped donors of the cohort, an average of around 240,000 unique TCR beta nucleotide sequences was sequenced per donor, of which 15% to 20% were non-productive.

What the study reported, not specific to this receptor: In an earlier analysis of approximately 590 of the donors, most TCR beta V segments appeared in productive rearrangements about 90% or about 30% of the time, broadly matching IMGT annotations. In vitro tests confirmed that a few of the cytomegalovirus-associated TCR beta chains recognize cytomegalovirus antigens. V-gene and J-gene trimming of TCR beta chains was associated with a missense DCLRE1C variant in a later genetic analysis, and the association was replicated in an independent cohort. In a later analysis, most CMV-associated TCR beta chains were found to appear HLA-restricted, with HLA associations seemingly driven largely by CMV exposure. In a later analysis, the rate of TCR association differed among HLA loci, with DRB1 alleles having the most associated TCRs and HLA-C alleles having the fewest. A later analysis found that HLA-associated TCR beta chains were more clonally expanded and had lower generation probabilities than equally common non-associated chains. A further reported finding was that TCR beta sequences accurately predicted the HLA-A and HLA-B alleles for most subjects in the first cohort. The sequencing pipeline was judged likely to have produced a cluster of highly shared sequence variants as a technical artifact. Immune exposure information for the cohort was limited to CMV serostatus. Strong co-occurrence of HLA alleles, especially DR and DQ, made assigning TCR associations to individual alleles difficult. In the study, some 180 TCR beta chains were listed as associated with cytomegalovirus. In a later analysis, several top co-occurrence clusters were reported to appear linked to parvovirus B19, influenza, CMV and Epstein-Barr virus. Compared with the approximately 700-donor mean, donors in an Asian-associated ancestry cluster had fewer N-insertions in productive TCRs, according to a later genetic analysis. This cohort had only TCR beta chains sequenced, and the lack of alpha or paired-chain data limited which features could be detected. A later analysis associated 16,951 TCR beta sequences with specific HLA alleles at a false discovery rate of 0.05. Correlated functional status among segregating V segments might be attributable to linkage disequilibrium, but an unknown experimental factor could not be ruled out. The earlier analysis of 450 to 700 of the donors excluded seventeen rarely observed V segments, including chromosome 9 orphons, because counts were too low. Across donors, most TCR sequences were observed very rarely, whereas some public TCRs were present in many individuals. Because some donors lacked HLA typing at each locus, the association tests relied only on the typed subset. The authors suggested that the approach could potentially be extended to other disease states and immunological phenotypes. The presence/absence analyses assumed that sequencing depth was roughly uniform across donors, and that assumption may not be true. In both the original and validation cohorts, the classifier was reported to diagnose cytomegalovirus status with high specificity and sensitivity.

The cohort consisted of some 670 healthy bone marrow donors. All cohort members were sampled while nominally healthy, although unrecorded immune exposures were likely present. The donor tested CMV seronegative and was one of the 352 seronegative cohort members. Each donor provided a peripheral blood sample, and peripheral blood mononuclear cells were used for TCR beta sequencing. The Qiagen DNeasy Blood Extraction Kit was used to extract genomic DNA from the blood cell samples. Library method: the immunoSEQ multiplex PCR assay. The multiplex PCR relied on a mix of 60 forward primers for TCR Vbeta segments and 13 reverse primers for TCR Jbeta segments. The CDR3 region of rearranged TCR beta genes was amplified from genomic DNA with a multiplex PCR assay. On the Illumina HiSeq System, the amplified TCR beta libraries were sequenced as 87-base-pair reads. The study's processing was this. A later analysis tallied 75 million to 95 million unique TCR beta chains across the 600 to 700 repertoires, and approximately 11 million of those chains were shared by two or more donors. Raw reads were error-corrected and collapsed into unique sequences with a nearest-neighbor algorithm that merged closely related sequences to remove PCR and sequencing errors. V, D and J gene segments were assigned by aligning CDR3 sequences to IMGT reference sequences. For a sequence to be retained, a match of at least six nucleotides was required to both a V gene segment and a J gene segment. A rearrangement counted as productive if the CDR3 had no stop codons and remained in frame with V and J, and every other rearrangement counted as non-productive. CDR3 was defined according to IMGT convention as the region running from the second conserved V-encoded cysteine to the conserved J-encoded phenylalanine. The earlier analysis of 587 of the donors excluded sequences that lacked an unambiguous match to a single V gene segment. In an earlier analysis of about 590 of the donors, a V segment was called functional when productive rearrangements were above 56.7%, and segregating when the standard deviation between donors exceeded 5%. To diagnose cytomegalovirus status from the catalog of TCR beta chain sequences, a statistical classification framework was built. A later analysis assigned V and J genes by comparing TCR nucleotide sequences with IMGT/GENE-DB human TR gene sequences. The TCRdist pipeline was used in a later analysis to assign CDR3 sequences and most-parsimonious VDJ recombination scenarios. A later analysis defined each TCR beta chain by its CDR3 amino acid sequence plus V-gene family, and excluded reads lacking a unique V-gene family. In a later analysis, 450 to 600 highly shared, low-generation-probability nucleotide sequences were removed to address suspected cross-contamination and a sequencing artifact. In a later analysis, a clonal expansion index was calculated for each public chain from normalized within-repertoire ranks of inferred template counts. In a later analysis, generation probabilities were computed using a VDJ recombination model fitted to out-of-frame rearrangements, and the results were checked against IGoR. In a later analysis, TCR-TCR, TCR-HLA and TCR-CMV co-occurrence was scored with hypergeometric tests, and a repertoire-size bias correction was applied to TCR pairs. To estimate false discovery rates, a later analysis permuted the HLA or CMV assignments 20 times. A later analysis grouped co-occurring TCRs with DBSCAN, adding TCRdist sequence similarity when clustering within HLA-allele-positive subsets. Repertoires with fewer than 30,000 or more than 120,000 public chains were left out of co-occurrence clustering, as were several repertoires with anomalous nucleotide sharing. TCRdb re-hosts the immuneACCESS table, in-frame sequences only. Its copies lack some clones; in the studies checked, an unresolved V gene accounts for under half of them, and the cause for the rest is not known. Clone size and the V and J calls come from that table; the DNA yielded D and trimming. This sample's records show about 46,000 clones. Clones ranked in the top ten supply about 1.1% of the sample.

On this clone: What this receptor recognizes is not known.

Sequenced material: PBMCs. The clonotype comes from a woman aged 35 to 49 in good health and CMV-seronegative.

The CDR3 amino acid sequence is: CASSKDTVSGNTIYF. The sequence in DNA is TGTGCCAGCAGCAAGGACACCGTCTCTGGAAACACCATATATTTT. The chain links TRBV4-2 with TRBJ1-3; the D region possibly corresponds to TRBD1 (5 bases align). V sheds 5 bases and J sheds 0 bases, leaving 11 bases between their ends. CDR1 and CDR2, per the germline V gene, are LGHNA and YNFKEQ. Measured from the cysteine to the phenylalanine, the CDR3 is 15 residues long. Of the read, only the CDR3 DNA is kept; its 45 bases are in frame from base 1.